This T cell receptor (beta chain) was documented in a study of early stage breast cancer tumors. Libraries were prepared by immunoSEQ multiplex PCR; TCRdb keeps only in-frame clonotypes and omits some of them. Counted here are approximately 30,000 clones, around 53% occurring once; the ten biggest clones make up more than 8%. CDR1 SGHRS and CDR2 YFSETQ come from the germline V gene. CDR3 length: 16 residues. Trimming took 2 bases from V and 5 from J; bases not matched to a gene: 8. Input material: breast tumor tissue. J is TRBJ2-7 and V is TRBV5-1, with TRBD1 matching over 12 bases. This TCR was recovered from a person aged 45 to 59 with breast cancer. CDR3 sequence reads: CASSFDPGQGANEQYF. CDR3 bases: TGCGCCAGCAGCTTCGATCCGGGACAGGGGGCCAACGAGCAGTACTTC.